This T cell receptor beta chain stems from a study of beta chain features in type 1 diabetes. The wider study: Patient and healthy donor groups were alike in age, gender and cell yields. Sorted cells examined across all samples numbered about 110,000,000.

This clone has only a few counts. What it binds is not known. Germline values: CDR1 SGHAT, CDR2 FQNNGV. The CDR3 spans 12 residues. V was clipped by 3 bases and J by 1 base, with 3 bases between them. Study results and caveats: The naive, central memory and Treg TCRB repertoires of patients appeared to be more similar to one another than those of healthy donors. Among type 1 diabetes patients, VDJ junctions had fewer insertions and more deletions.

As every portion of the isolated RNA was reverse transcribed, the sequencing read expressed TCRB transcripts. TCRdb's table, derived via immunoSEQ multiplex PCR, lists solely in-frame clones and lacks some. The data show a few hundred thousand clones, roughly 15% seen once. This receptor was identified in a man between 25 and 39 years old in good health. Sequenced: central memory CD4+ T cells from blood. The V and J genes are TRBV11-2 and TRBJ2-5; the D is unclear. The DNA of the CDR3 is TGTGCCAGCAGCTTTTCCCAAGAGACCCAGTACTTC. It translates to CASSFSQETQYF.